This T cell receptor (beta chain) was captured by sequencing in a study of blood T cell repertoires in COVID-19. Across the study: PBMCs, B-cell-depleted T cells, or T cells provided the cDNA or gDNA that made up the material.

The ends lost 7 bases at V and 5 bases at J; junction bases unmatched: 8. CDR1 and CDR2 (germline): SGHTS, YDEGEE. This CDR3 spans 13 amino acids. The data were produced by immunoSEQ multiplex PCR, yet TCRdb's version contains in-frame clones alone and is incomplete. The sample contains some 110,000 clones, about 75% of which appear only once. The chain has TRBV5-8 and TRBJ2-5; TRBD1 agrees at 7 bases. The sequencing sample was made of peripheral blood. The sequence derives from a woman in her 70s with acute or convalescent COVID-19. CDR3 nucleotides: TGTGCCAGCCCGAGGGGGCGCGGGGAGACCCAGTACTTC. Protein sequence: CASPRGRGETQYF. Drawing the rest from reference TRBV5-8 and TRBJ2-5, the complete variable domain is EAGVTQSPTHLIKTRGQQATLRCSPISGHTSVYWYQQALGLGLQFLLWYDEGEERNRGNFPPRFSGRQFPNYSSELNVNALELEDSALYLCASPRGRGETQYFGPGTRLLVL.